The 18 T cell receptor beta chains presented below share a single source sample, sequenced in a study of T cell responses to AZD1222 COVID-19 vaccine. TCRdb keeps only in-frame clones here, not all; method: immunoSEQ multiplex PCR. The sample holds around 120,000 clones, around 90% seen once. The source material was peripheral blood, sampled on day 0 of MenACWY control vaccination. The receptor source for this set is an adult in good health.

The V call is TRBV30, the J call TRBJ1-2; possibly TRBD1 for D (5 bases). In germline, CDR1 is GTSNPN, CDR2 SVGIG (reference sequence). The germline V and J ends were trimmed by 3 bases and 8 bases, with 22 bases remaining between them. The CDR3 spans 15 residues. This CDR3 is CAWSPAGGDRGGYTF. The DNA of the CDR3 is TGTGCCTGGAGCCCCGCGGGGGGGGACCGGGGGGGCTACACCTTC.

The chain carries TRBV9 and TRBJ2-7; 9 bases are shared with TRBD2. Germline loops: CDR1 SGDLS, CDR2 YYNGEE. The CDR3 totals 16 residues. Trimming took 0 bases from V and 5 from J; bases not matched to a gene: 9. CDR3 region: CASSVEGSGREDEQYF. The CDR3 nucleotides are TGTGCCAGCAGCGTAGAGGGTAGCGGGAGAGAAGACGAGCAGTACTTC. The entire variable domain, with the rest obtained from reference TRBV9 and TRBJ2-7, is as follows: DSGVTQTPKHLITATGQRVTLRCSPRSGDLSVYWYQQSLDQGLQFLIQYYNGEERAKGNILERFSAQQFPDLHSELNLSSLELGDSALYFCASSVEGSGREDEQYFGPGTRLTVT.

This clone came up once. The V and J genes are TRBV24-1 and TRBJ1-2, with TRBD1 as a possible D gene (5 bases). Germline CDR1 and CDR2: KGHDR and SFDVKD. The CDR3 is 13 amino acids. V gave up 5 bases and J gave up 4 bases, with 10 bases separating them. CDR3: CATSGTGPYGYTF. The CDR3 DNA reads TGTGCCACCAGTGGAACAGGACCCTATGGCTACACCTTC.

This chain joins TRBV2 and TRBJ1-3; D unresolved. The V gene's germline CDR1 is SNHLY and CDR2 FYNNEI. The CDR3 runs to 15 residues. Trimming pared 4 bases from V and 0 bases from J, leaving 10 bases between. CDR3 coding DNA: TGTGCCAGCAGTGGAAGTGACTACTCTGGAAACACCATATATTTT. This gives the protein CASSGSDYSGNTIYF.

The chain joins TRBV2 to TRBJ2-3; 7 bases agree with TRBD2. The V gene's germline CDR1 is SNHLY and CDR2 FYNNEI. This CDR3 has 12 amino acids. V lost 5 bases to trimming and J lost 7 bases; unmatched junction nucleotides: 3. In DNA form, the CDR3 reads TGTGCCAGCAGTATACTAGCGAATACGCAGTATTTT. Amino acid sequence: CASSILANTQYF.

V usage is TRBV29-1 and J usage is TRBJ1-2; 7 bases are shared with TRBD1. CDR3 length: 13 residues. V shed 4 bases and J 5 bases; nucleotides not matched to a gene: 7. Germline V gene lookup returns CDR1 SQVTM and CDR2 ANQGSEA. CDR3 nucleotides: TGCAGCGTTGGAGGGGACAGAAAGTATGGCTACACCTTC. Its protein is CSVGGDRKYGYTF.

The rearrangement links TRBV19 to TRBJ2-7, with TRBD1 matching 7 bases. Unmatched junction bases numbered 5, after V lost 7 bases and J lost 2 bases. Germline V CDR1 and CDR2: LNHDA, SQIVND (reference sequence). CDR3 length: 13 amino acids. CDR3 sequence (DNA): TGTGCCAGTACACGACAGGGTACCTACGAGCAGTACTTC. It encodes CASTRQGTYEQYF.

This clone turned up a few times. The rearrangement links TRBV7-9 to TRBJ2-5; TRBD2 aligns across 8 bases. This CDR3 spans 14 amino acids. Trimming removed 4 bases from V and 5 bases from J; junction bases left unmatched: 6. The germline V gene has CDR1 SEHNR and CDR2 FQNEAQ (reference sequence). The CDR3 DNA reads TGTGCCAGCAGCTCAAGCGGGAGTCGGGAGACCCAGTACTTC. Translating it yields CASSSSGSRETQYF.

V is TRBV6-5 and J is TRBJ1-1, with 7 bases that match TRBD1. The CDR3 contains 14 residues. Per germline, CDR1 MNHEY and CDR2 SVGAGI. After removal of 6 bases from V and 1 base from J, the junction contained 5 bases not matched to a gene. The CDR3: CASRRQGRNTEAFF. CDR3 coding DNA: TGTGCCAGCAGAAGACAGGGACGGAACACTGAAGCTTTCTTT.

Here the CDR3 reads CSGTWRNTDTQYF. The CDR3 region has the DNA TGCAGCGGCACCTGGAGGAACACAGATACGCAGTATTTT. The J gene is TRBJ2-3, the V gene TRBV29-1, with D possibly being TRBD2 (5 bases). Between the trimmed V and J ends, which lost 7 bases and 2 bases, there was a span of 13 bases. Germline CDR1 is SQVTM and CDR2 is ANQGSEA. CDR3 length: 13 amino acids.

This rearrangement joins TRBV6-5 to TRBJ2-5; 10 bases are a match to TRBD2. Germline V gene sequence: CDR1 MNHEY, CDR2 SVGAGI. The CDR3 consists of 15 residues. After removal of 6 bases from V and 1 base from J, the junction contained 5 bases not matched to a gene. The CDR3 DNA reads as TGTGCCAGCAGAGTGACTAGCGGGCCCCAAGAGACCCAGTACTTC. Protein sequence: CASRVTSGPQETQYF.

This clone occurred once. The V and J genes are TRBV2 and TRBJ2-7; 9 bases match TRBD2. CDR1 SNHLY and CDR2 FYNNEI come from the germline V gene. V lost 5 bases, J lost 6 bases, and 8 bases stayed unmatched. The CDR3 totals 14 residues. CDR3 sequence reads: CASSSLSGRGEQYF. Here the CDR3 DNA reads TGTGCCAGCAGTTCCCTTAGCGGGAGAGGCGAGCAGTACTTC.

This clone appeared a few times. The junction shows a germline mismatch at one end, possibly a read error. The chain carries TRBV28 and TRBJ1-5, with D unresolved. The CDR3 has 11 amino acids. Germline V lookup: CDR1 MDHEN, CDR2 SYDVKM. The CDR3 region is CASSLKGTSSF. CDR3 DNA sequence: TGTGCCAGCAGTTTAAAGGGTACATCCAGTTTT.

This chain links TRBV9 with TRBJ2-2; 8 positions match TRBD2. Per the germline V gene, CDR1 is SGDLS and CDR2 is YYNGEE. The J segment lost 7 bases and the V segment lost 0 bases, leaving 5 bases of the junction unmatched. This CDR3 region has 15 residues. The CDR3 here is CASSVDEREYGELFF. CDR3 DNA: TGTGCCAGCAGCGTAGATGAGCGGGAGTACGGGGAGCTGTTTTTT.

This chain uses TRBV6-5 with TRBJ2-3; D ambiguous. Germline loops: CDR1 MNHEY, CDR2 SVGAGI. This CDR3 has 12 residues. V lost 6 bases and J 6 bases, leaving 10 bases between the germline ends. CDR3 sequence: CASRQGRDTQYF. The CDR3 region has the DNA TGTGCCAGCAGGCAAGGACGGGATACGCAGTATTTT.

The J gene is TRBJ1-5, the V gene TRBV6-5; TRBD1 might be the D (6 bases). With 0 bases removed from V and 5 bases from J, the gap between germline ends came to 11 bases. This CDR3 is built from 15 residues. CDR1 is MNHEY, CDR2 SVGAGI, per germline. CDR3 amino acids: CASSYSQGRYQPQHF. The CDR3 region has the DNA TGTGCCAGCAGTTACTCTCAGGGGAGGTATCAGCCCCAGCATTTT.

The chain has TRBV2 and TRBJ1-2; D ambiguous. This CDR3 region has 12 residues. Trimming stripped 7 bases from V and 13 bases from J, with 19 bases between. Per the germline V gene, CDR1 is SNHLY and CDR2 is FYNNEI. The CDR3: CASTLGITVGTF. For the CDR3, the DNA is TGTGCCAGCACTTTGGGCATCACTGTCGGCACCTTC. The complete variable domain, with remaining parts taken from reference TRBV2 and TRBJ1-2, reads EPEVTQTPSHQVTQMGQEVILRCVPISNHLYFYWYRQILGQKVEFLVSFYNNEISEKSEIFDDQFSVERPDGSNFTLKIRSTKLEDSAMYFCASTLGITVGTFGSGTRLTVV.

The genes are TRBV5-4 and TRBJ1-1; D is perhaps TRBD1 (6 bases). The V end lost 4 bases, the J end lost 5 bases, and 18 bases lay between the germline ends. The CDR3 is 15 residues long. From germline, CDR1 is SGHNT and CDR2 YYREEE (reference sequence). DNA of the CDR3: TGTGCCAGCAGCGCGACTCTCAGGGGATTGACTGAAGCTTTCTTT. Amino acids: CASSATLRGLTEAFF.